The 21 T cell receptor beta chains given below trace back to one sample, sequenced in a study of T cell repertoires in cytomegalovirus infection. A single record per CDR3 protein comes from TCRdb applying MiXCR to the reads. The data show 95,000 to 150,000 distinct CDR3 sequences, with around 30% seen just once and under 65% held by the top ten. These receptors are not linked to any known antigen. Sequencing used CD8+ T cells from cultured PBMCs, obtained from culture after CMV antigen stimulation. These receptor sequences come from a human donor in good health (CMV status not recorded). Some clones in this sample may be carry-over from other donors' samples.

This clonotype has only one observation. The gene calls are TRBV2 and TRBJ1-1; D is ambiguous. In germline, CDR1 is SNHLY, CDR2 FYNNEI. The V gene lost 7 bases and the J gene lost 11 bases, with 14 bases spanning the gap. CDR3 length: 11 residues. The CDR3 reads CASMPGSAAFF. DNA for the CDR3: TGTGCCAGCATGCCGGGGTCTGCTGCTTTCTTT.

J is TRBJ1-1 and V is TRBV28; no definite D call. The CDR3 consists of 15 residues. V was cut by 6 bases and J by 5 bases, with 19 bases left in between. Germline V gene data show CDR1 as MDHEN and CDR2 as SYDVKM. The DNA for the CDR3 is TGTGCCAGCAGAGAAGTCCTCGGCCGGCCGACTGAAGCTTTCTTT. Its protein is CASREVLGRPTEAFF.

This clonotype was counted ten times or more. The J gene is TRBJ2-2, the V gene TRBV11-2, with 7 nucleotides matching TRBD2. Trimming removed 1 base from V and 4 bases from J; junction bases left unmatched: 3. The length of the CDR3 is 15 residues. The germline CDR1 and CDR2 sequences are SGHAT and FQNNGV. The CDR3 is CASSLAGGGTGELFF. CDR3 coding DNA: TGTGCCAGCAGCTTAGCGGGGGGAGGCACCGGGGAGCTGTTTTTT.

This clonotype was picked up a small number of times. This rearrangement joins TRBV19 to TRBJ1-5; D gene unclear. The CDR3 contains 15 residues. The V gene's germline CDR1 is LNHDA and CDR2 SQIVND (reference sequence). The V gene lost 2 bases and the J gene lost 1 base, with 9 bases spanning the gap. CDR3 residues: CASSINLGSNQPQHF. The CDR3 region has the DNA TGTGCCAGTAGTATAAATCTCGGCAGCAATCAGCCCCAGCATTTT. Full variable domain (remainder filled in from reference TRBV19 and TRBJ1-5): DGGITQSPKYLFRKEGQNVTLSCEQNLNHDAMYWYRQDPGQGLRLIYYSQIVNDFQKGDIAEGYSVSREKKESFPLTVTSAQKNPTAFYLCASSINLGSNQPQHFGDGTRLSIL.

This clonotype was found many times. The chain joins TRBV4-2 to TRBJ2-5; D gene unclear. CDR3 length: 14 amino acids. CDR1 is LGHNA, CDR2 YNFKEQ, per germline. Trimming took off 1 base at V and 2 bases at J, with 8 bases between the two ends. The CDR3 nucleotides are TGTGCCAGCAGCCAAGGCTGGGGACAAGAGACCCAGTACTTC. Amino acid sequence: CASSQGWGQETQYF.

The chain employs TRBV20-1 and TRBJ2-4; D is unclear. Germline V gives CDR1 DFQATT, CDR2 SNEGSKA (reference sequence). This CDR3 is 11 amino acids long. V lost 8 bases and J lost 3, with 8 bases in between. The CDR3 here is CSTMGKNIQYF. In DNA form, the CDR3 reads TGCAGTACTATGGGCAAAAACATTCAGTACTTC.

The chain has TRBV7-6 and TRBJ2-7; D gene ambiguous. The CDR3 is 14 amino acids. Germline V gene sequence: CDR1 SGHVS, CDR2 FNYEAQ. Deletions cut 2 bases from V and 0 bases from J, with 8 bases between. CDR3 DNA: TGTGCCAGCAGCTTATCCGGCAACTCCTACGAGCAGTACTTC. Translation: CASSLSGNSYEQYF.

This clonotype was counted a few times. The chain is built from TRBV5-6 and TRBJ2-2, with a weak D call TRBD1 (6 bases). CDR3 length equals 15 residues. Germline CDR1 is SGHDT and CDR2 is YYEEEE. Trimming pared 5 bases from V and 0 bases from J, leaving 11 bases between. CDR3 region: CASRGTFPNTGELFF. The CDR3 region has the DNA TGTGCCAGCAGAGGGACATTCCCGAACACCGGGGAGCTGTTTTTT. Variable domain in full (rest from reference TRBV5-6 and TRBJ2-2): DAGVTQSPTHLIKTRGQQVTLRCSPKSGHDTVSWYQQALGQGPQFIFQYYEEEERQRGNFPDRFSGHQFPNYSSELNVNALLLGDSALYLCASRGTFPNTGELFFGEGSRLTVL.

Only a few counts were recorded for this clonotype. This sequence joins TRBV19 and TRBJ2-1; unclear D gene. Trimming shortened V by 6 bases and J by 0 bases, and 9 bases separated the two germline ends. The CDR3 is made up of 14 amino acids. Germline V gene data show CDR1 as LNHDA and CDR2 as SQIVND (reference sequence). The CDR3 is CASSEGSSYNEQFF. CDR3 sequence (DNA): TGTGCCAGTAGCGAAGGTAGCTCCTACAATGAGCAGTTCTTC. The entire variable domain, with the rest obtained from reference TRBV19 and TRBJ2-1, is as follows: DGGITQSPKYLFRKEGQNVTLSCEQNLNHDAMYWYRQDPGQGLRLIYYSQIVNDFQKGDIAEGYSVSREKKESFPLTVTSAQKNPTAFYLCASSEGSSYNEQFFGPGTRLTVL.

The chain recombines TRBV4-1 with TRBJ2-7; perhaps TRBD2 as D (5 bases). There are 13 residues in the CDR3. Germline V gives CDR1 MGHRA, CDR2 YSYEKL. Trimming took 0 bases from V and 3 from J, leaving 6 bases between them. The CDR3 is CASSQDRDYEQYF. DNA of the CDR3: TGCGCCAGCAGCCAAGACCGGGACTACGAGCAGTACTTC.

This clonotype was seen more than once but under ten times. The genes are TRBV15 and TRBJ1-2; D is ambiguous. Germline CDR1 LNHNV, CDR2 YYDKDF (reference sequence). Between the trimmed V and J ends, which lost 4 bases and 2 bases, there was a span of 5 bases. This CDR3 comprises 12 residues. Here the CDR3 DNA reads TGTGCCACCAGCAAAGAAAACTATGGCTACACCTTC. It codes for CATSKENYGYTF.

This clonotype was seen a handful of times. The J gene is TRBJ2-2, the V gene TRBV20-1; TRBD1 might be the D (6 bases). Germline V gene lookup returns CDR1 DFQATT and CDR2 SNEGSKA (reference sequence). This CDR3 is 14 amino acids long. Trimming removed 0 bases from V and 4 bases from J, with 9 bases in between. Here the CDR3 DNA reads TGCAGTGCTAGAGATGAGGGGGTCACCGGGGAGCTGTTTTTT. Its translation: CSARDEGVTGELFF.

The genes are TRBV11-2 and TRBJ2-2; D ambiguous. The length of the CDR3 is 12 residues. Per germline, CDR1 SGHAT and CDR2 FQNNGV. Trimming left V 1 base short and J 9 bases short, with 6 bases between. CDR3 nucleotides: TGTGCCAGCAGCTTAGGGGCTCGGGAGCTGTTTTTT. This codes for CASSLGARELFF.

This clonotype showed up just once. The J gene is TRBJ2-3, the V gene TRBV4-3, with 8 bases matching TRBD2. Germline V lookup: CDR1 LGHNA, CDR2 YSLEER. V was pared by 6 bases and J by 2 bases, with 13 bases of the junction left unmatched. The CDR3 sequence is 17 residues long. Here the CDR3 DNA reads TGCGCCAGCAGGAGGGACGGGGGGGCGGTCGCCACAGATACGCAGTATTTT. It encodes CASRRDGGAVATDTQYF.

The table lists this clonotype with a few counts. This chain uses TRBV6-1 with TRBJ2-7; D may be TRBD1 (5 bases). Per the germline V gene, CDR1 is MNHNS and CDR2 is SASEGT. There are 17 residues in the CDR3. V shed 8 bases and J shed 0 bases, with 23 bases lying between them. CDR3 residues: CASQTSWSGHFSYEQYF. CDR3 nucleotides: TGTGCCAGCCAGACATCTTGGTCTGGACACTTCTCCTACGAGCAGTACTTC.

The rearrangement links TRBV27 to TRBJ2-1, with 8 bases fitting TRBD2. CDR1 and CDR2 from the germline V gene are MNHEY and SMNVEV (reference sequence). V shed 8 bases, J shed 3 bases, and the junction held 9 bases outside the gene matches. The CDR3 is 15 residues long. CDR3 region: CASAWTSPLYNEQFF. The CDR3, as DNA: TGTGCCAGCGCCTGGACTAGCCCTCTCTACAATGAGCAGTTCTTC.

V is TRBV28 and J is TRBJ1-1, with a tentative D call TRBD1 (5 bases). The CDR3 sequence is 15 residues long. The V end was cut by 4 bases, the J end by 1 base, with 13 bases between. The V gene's germline CDR1 is MDHEN and CDR2 SYDVKM. CDR3 region: CASSSRGVRNTEAFF. For the CDR3, the DNA is TGTGCCAGCAGTTCCCGGGGGGTGAGGAACACTGAAGCTTTCTTT.

J is TRBJ1-2 and V is TRBV4-1; D remains ambiguous. This CDR3 spans 14 amino acids. V was trimmed by 3 bases and J by 1 base, leaving 9 bases between them. CDR1 and CDR2 from the germline V gene are MGHRA and YSYEKL. CDR3 DNA sequence: TGCGCCAGCAGCCACCCGAGACTTAACTATGGCTACACCTTC. Amino acids: CASSHPRLNYGYTF.

The gene calls are TRBV7-8 and TRBJ2-7; the match to TRBD1 covers 9 bases. The CDR3 totals 15 residues. The germline V gene encodes CDR1 SGHVS and CDR2 FQNEAQ. J gave up 2 bases and V 5 bases, and 7 bases lay outside the gene matches. The CDR3 is CASSGGDRATYEQYF. The DNA of the CDR3 is TGTGCCAGCAGCGGAGGGGACAGGGCTACCTACGAGCAGTACTTC. The full variable domain, completed using reference TRBV7-8 and TRBJ2-7, is GAGVSQSPRYKVAKRGQDVALRCDPISGHVSLFWYQQALGQGPEFLTYFQNEAQLDKSGLPSDRFFAERPEGSVSTLKIQRTQQEDSAVYLCASSGGDRATYEQYFGPGTRLTVT.

The V gene is TRBV7-1, the J gene TRBJ2-1, with D perhaps matching TRBD1 or TRBD2 (5 bases each). TRBV7-1 is classed as an ORF, of uncertain function. The CDR3 has 15 amino acids. Trimming took 7 bases from V and 6 from J, leaving 19 bases between them. The CDR3 sequence is CASIQTRGPPNEQFF. Here the CDR3 DNA reads TGTGCCAGCATCCAAACGAGGGGACCCCCCAATGAGCAGTTCTTC.

J is TRBJ1-1 and V is TRBV5-1, with D unresolved. The CDR3 length is 14 residues. Trimming cost V 1 base and J 0 bases, with 7 bases left between them. In germline, CDR1 is SGHRS, CDR2 YFSETQ. The CDR3 loop is CASSLRNLNTEAFF. CDR3 sequence (DNA): TGCGCCAGCAGCTTGCGGAATTTGAACACTGAAGCTTTCTTT.